This T cell receptor beta chain was sequenced for a study of shared clonotypes between healthy human individuals. Comment on this clone: No antigen is known for it.

Approximately 210 ng DNA, 30,000 or so T cell genomes, went into each sorted-subset replicate PCR. Clones were sequenced by immunoSEQ multiplex PCR, and TCRdb holds only the in-frame ones, with some missing. The table includes roughly 2.4 million clones, nearly 97% detected once. Overall study findings and caveats: Donor clonotype sharing was expected to depend on sequencing depth. Non-shared clonotypes showed lower generation probabilities than clonotypes common to all four donors.

Trimming took 5 bases from V and 7 from J, leaving 15 bases between them. CDR1 is KGHSH, CDR2 LQKENI, per germline. This CDR3 is built from 14 residues. The material sequenced was naive CD4+ T cells sorted from blood. The subset is: CD45RA+ positively selected. V is TRBV18 and J is TRBJ1-5; D gene ambiguous. This TCR was sampled from a man aged 18 to 29 in good health. CDR3 coding DNA: TGTGCCAGCTCAGAGCAACGGGTCGAACAGCCCCAGCATTTT. This translates into CASSEQRVEQPQHF.